These 24 T cell receptor beta chains came from one sample sequenced in a study of blood T cell repertoires in COVID-19. Sequencing was performed with immunoSEQ multiplex PCR; in TCRdb, only in-frame clones are kept and a portion is missing. Of about 250,000 clones listed, around 85% are singletons. What was sequenced was peripheral blood. The receptors here all came from a man at least 80 years old with acute or convalescent COVID-19.

This clone has a handful of counts. The chain couples TRBV5-1 to TRBJ2-1; 7 bases map to TRBD2. V was clipped by 4 bases and J by 3 bases; unmatched bases: 7. The CDR3 runs 15 residues. Germline loops: CDR1 SGHRS, CDR2 YFSETQ. CDR3 amino acids: CASSPAGEGYNEQFF. The DNA of the CDR3 is TGCGCCAGCAGCCCCGCGGGGGAGGGCTACAATGAGCAGTTCTTC.

The chain uses TRBV2 and TRBJ2-3; D gene unclear. Trimming cost V 3 bases and J 6 bases, with 7 bases left between them. The germline CDR1 and CDR2 sequences are SNHLY and FYNNEI. CDR3 length: 12 residues. CDR3 DNA sequence: TGTGCCAGCAGTGATTCACAGGATACGCAGTATTTT. Protein sequence: CASSDSQDTQYF.

V usage is TRBV30 and J usage is TRBJ1-6; D is unclear. The CDR3 spans 14 residues. The V end lost 3 bases, the J end lost 11 bases, and 17 bases lay between the germline ends. CDR1 is GTSNPN and CDR2 is SVGIG in the germline V gene (reference sequence). The CDR3 coding sequence is TGTGCCTGGAGGAAGAACCCTACGCGGCCACCCCTCCACTTT. Its protein is CAWRKNPTRPPLHF.

The chain couples TRBV2 to TRBJ1-2, with 8 bases lining up with TRBD1. Losses at the gene ends were 4 bases for V and 3 bases for J; bases not matched to a gene: 1. Germline V CDR1 and CDR2: SNHLY, FYNNEI. The CDR3 spans 13 residues. The CDR3 is CASSVQGDYGYTF. The CDR3 region has the DNA TGTGCCAGCAGTGTACAGGGGGACTATGGCTACACCTTC.

In this sample, this clone turned up once. The rearrangement uses TRBV10-3 and TRBJ2-3; 13 bases agree with TRBD2. The length of the CDR3 is 13 residues. Germline V gene lookup returns CDR1 ENHRY and CDR2 SYGVKD. Trimming took 8 bases from V and 6 from J; bases not matched to a gene: 2. The CDR3 spells CAIGLAGEDTQYF. CDR3 nucleotide sequence: TGTGCCATCGGACTAGCGGGAGAGGATACGCAGTATTTT.

As regards this clone: Other DNA sequences within the sample encode an identical CDR3. The chain carries TRBV27 and TRBJ1-1, with 7 bases that match TRBD1. The CDR3 is 14 residues long. The germline CDR1 and CDR2 sequences are MNHEY and SMNVEV (reference sequence). After removal of 5 bases from V and 1 base from J, the junction contained 4 bases not matched to a gene. CDR3 region: CASSPDRPNTEAFF. The CDR3 region has the DNA TGTGCCAGCAGTCCGGACAGGCCGAACACTGAAGCTTTCTTT.

The rearrangement uses TRBV24-1 and TRBJ1-1; 7 bases are a match to TRBD1. This CDR3 comprises 15 residues. Trimming at V came to 3 bases and at J to 5 bases, leaving 8 bases not matched to a gene. Germline V gene sequence: CDR1 KGHDR, CDR2 SFDVKD. CDR3 residues: CATSDPRAGGTEAFF. CDR3 coding DNA: TGTGCCACCAGTGATCCTCGGGCAGGGGGGACTGAAGCTTTCTTT.

The chain uses TRBV27 and TRBJ1-5; D possibly corresponds to TRBD1 (6 bases). The germline V gene encodes CDR1 MNHEY and CDR2 SMNVEV (reference sequence). The CDR3 covers 14 residues. Trimming took off 4 bases at V and 3 bases at J, with 10 bases between the two ends. CDR3 residues: CASSYTGSNQPQHF. CDR3 nucleotide sequence: TGTGCCAGCAGTTACACAGGGTCCAATCAGCCCCAGCATTTT.

The chain couples TRBV5-5 to TRBJ2-1, with a tentative D call TRBD1 (6 bases). From germline, CDR1 is SGHKS and CDR2 YYEKEE (reference sequence). The V and J ends lost 2 bases and 6 bases respectively, with 15 bases between them. The CDR3 is made up of 15 amino acids. The CDR3 sequence is CASSFTGSSGNEQFF. CDR3 sequence (DNA): TGTGCCAGCAGCTTTACAGGGAGTTCGGGCAATGAGCAGTTCTTC.

The V and J genes are TRBV3-1 (or the pseudogene TRBV3-2) and TRBJ2-7; D gene uncertain. The CDR3 loop spans 15 amino acids. V dropped 4 bases and J dropped 0 bases, with 13 bases sitting between them. Looked up from germline, CDR1 is LGHDT and CDR2 is YNNKEL (reference sequence). Here the CDR3 reads CASSPRAILSYEQYF. The CDR3 nucleotides read TGTGCCAGCAGCCCTCGAGCCATCCTCTCCTACGAGCAGTACTTC.

The chain is built from TRBV11-3 and TRBJ1-6, with a weak D call TRBD1 (5 bases). CDR1 is SGHNT and CDR2 is YENEEA in the germline V gene. This CDR3 is 19 amino acids long. V shed 2 bases and J shed 6 bases, with 23 bases lying between them. The CDR3 DNA reads TGTGCCAGCAGCTTAAAGGACGACAATGTAGACAGTCCTAATTCACCCCTCCACTTT. It is translated as CASSLKDDNVDSPNSPLHF.

This clone turned up a few times. V and J are TRBV6-1 and TRBJ2-5; TRBD1 matches 7 bases. The CDR3 runs to 15 residues. CDR1 MNHNS and CDR2 SASEGT come from the germline V gene. V gave up 2 bases and J gave up 5 bases; unmatched junction bases: 8. CDR3 sequence (DNA): TGTGCCAGCAGTGAACCCGGCAGGGGGAGTGAGACCCAGTACTTC. This encodes CASSEPGRGSETQYF.

This chain connects TRBV11-2 to TRBJ2-5; 12 bases are shared with TRBD2. V shed 5 bases, J shed 2 bases, and the junction held 12 bases outside the gene matches. CDR3 size: 18 residues. CDR1 and CDR2 from the germline V gene are SGHAT and FQNNGV. This chain's CDR3 is CASSKRTSGIFAQETQYF. CDR3 sequence (DNA): TGTGCCAGCAGCAAGCGGACTAGCGGGATCTTTGCGCAAGAGACCCAGTACTTC.

This clone was seen a single time. J is TRBJ1-2 and V is TRBV2; 10 bases align to TRBD1. The CDR3 covers 11 residues. Germline V gene lookup returns CDR1 SNHLY and CDR2 FYNNEI. Trimming at V came to 7 bases and at J to 10 bases, leaving 3 bases not matched to a gene. In nucleotides, the CDR3 is TGTGCCAGCAACGACAGGGGGCCCTACACCTTC. Protein: CASNDRGPYTF.

This clone was detected only a few times. This chain uses TRBV9 with TRBJ1-3; D might be TRBD1 (5 bases). The V gene lost 4 bases and the J gene lost 2 bases, with 10 bases spanning the gap. Germline assignment: CDR1 SGDLS and CDR2 YYNGEE. The CDR3 is 14 amino acids. The CDR3 nucleotides are TGTGCCAGCAGCCCACAGACAGCTGGAAACACCATATATTTT. It specifies CASSPQTAGNTIYF.

This clone was observed a handful of times. The chain has TRBV24-1 and TRBJ2-5; D call uncertain. Trimming cost V 3 bases and J 5 bases, with 12 bases left between them. The CDR3 has 14 amino acids. Germline V gene data show CDR1 as KGHDR and CDR2 as SFDVKD. The CDR3 coding sequence is TGTGCCACCAGTGATCCCTTGATGAGGGAGACCCAGTACTTC. Translating it yields CATSDPLMRETQYF.

This sequence joins TRBV28 and TRBJ2-1; TRBD2 matches at 14 bases. The junction had 10 bases not matched to a gene; V was cut back by 4 bases and J by 8 bases. The CDR3 has 17 residues. The V gene's germline CDR1 is MDHEN and CDR2 SYDVKM. The DNA for the CDR3 is TGTGCCAGCAGTTCCCTCGGACTAGCGGGGGGTCTCTATGAGCAGTTCTTC. This codes for CASSSLGLAGGLYEQFF.

This chain links TRBV19 with TRBJ1-3; the match to TRBD1 covers 8 bases. The CDR3 is 15 residues long. J gave up 4 bases and V 2 bases, and 4 bases lay outside the gene matches. Germline-derived CDR1 and CDR2 are LNHDA and SQIVND (reference sequence). This CDR3 is CASSISRTGGNTIYF. In nucleotides, the CDR3 is TGTGCCAGTAGTATATCCCGGACAGGGGGAAACACCATATATTTT.

This clone was detected only a few times. V and J are TRBV24-1 and TRBJ2-1; 8 nucleotides align to TRBD2. V lost 4 bases and J lost 0; bases outside the gene matches: 4. The germline gives CDR1 KGHDR, CDR2 SFDVKD. The CDR3 runs 16 residues. This chain's CDR3 is CATSDISGSSYNEQFF. The CDR3 DNA follows: TGTGCCACCAGTGACATAAGCGGGAGCTCCTACAATGAGCAGTTCTTC.

The V call is TRBV5-1, the J call TRBJ2-7; possibly TRBD1 for D (6 bases). V was shortened by 4 bases and J by 2 bases, with 13 bases between the two germline ends. The CDR3 consists of 14 residues. Per the germline V gene, CDR1 is SGHRS and CDR2 is YFSETQ. The CDR3 spells CASSAGQTAYEQYF. DNA for the CDR3: TGCGCCAGCAGCGCTGGACAGACCGCCTACGAGCAGTACTTC.

This clone was found many times. The rearrangement joins TRBV7-6 to TRBJ2-7; TRBD2 matches at 9 bases. Germline values: CDR1 SGHVS, CDR2 FNYEAQ. This CDR3 is built from 15 residues. V gave up 2 bases and J gave up 3 bases; unmatched junction bases: 5. This CDR3 is CASSLSGGRYYEQYF. CDR3 coding DNA: TGTGCCAGCAGCTTAAGCGGGGGGCGGTACTACGAGCAGTACTTC.

The V and J genes are TRBV9 and TRBJ2-2; 8 nucleotides align to TRBD2. V gave up 0 bases and J gave up 3 bases; unmatched junction bases: 4. The CDR3 is made up of 16 amino acids. Germline V gene lookup returns CDR1 SGDLS and CDR2 YYNGEE. This chain's CDR3 is CASSVAASGYTGELFF. The CDR3 DNA is TGTGCCAGCAGCGTAGCGGCTAGCGGGTACACCGGGGAGCTGTTTTTT.

For this clone: Other DNA sequences within the sample encode an identical CDR3. This chain links TRBV7-9 with TRBJ1-3; D not resolved. Germline V gene sequence: CDR1 SEHNR, CDR2 FQNEAQ (reference sequence). The V end was cut by 0 bases, the J end by 2 bases, with 5 bases between. The CDR3 totals 14 residues. In DNA form, the CDR3 reads TGTGCCAGCAGCTTAGCCGGGGCTGGAAACACCATATATTTT. It specifies CASSLAGAGNTIYF.

This CDR3 reads CAISESPGAGTEAFF. The CDR3 DNA reads as TGTGCCATCAGTGAGTCCCCAGGGGCGGGCACTGAAGCTTTCTTT. The chain has TRBV10-3 and TRBJ1-1; possibly TRBD1 for D (6 bases). CDR3 length: 15 residues. Trimming took off 0 bases at V and 4 bases at J, with 12 bases between the two ends. CDR1 ENHRY and CDR2 SYGVKD come from the germline V gene.